The source of this T cell receptor (beta chain) is a study of blood T cell repertoires in COVID-19. Sequencing used immunoSEQ multiplex PCR; TCRdb keeps in-frame clones, though not all of them. This sample has a few hundred thousand clones, with approximately 80% found just once. The CDR3 loop spans 17 amino acids. V gave up 2 bases and J gave up 3 bases; unmatched junction bases: 6. Germline-derived CDR1 and CDR2 are LGHNA and YNFKEQ. The sample taken for sequencing was peripheral blood. The clonotype was recovered from a human donor with acute or convalescent COVID-19. The donor label of this sample is uncertain. The chain employs TRBV4-2 and TRBJ1-4, with 10 bases lining up with TRBD1. The CDR3 nucleotides are TGTGCCAGCAGCCAACAGACAGGGGGCCGGCCTAATGAAAAACTGTTTTTT. As protein: CASSQQTGGRPNEKLFF.